A single sample gave rise to the 27 T cell receptor beta chains below, sequenced in a study of OX40 agonist ivuxolimab in advanced cancers. The assay was immunoSEQ multiplex PCR, and TCRdb's table has in-frame clones only and misses some. The sample includes more than 65,000 clones, about 80% of them seen just once. The sequences come from CD4+ or CD8+ T cells sorted from blood, collected in a trial of the OX40 agonist ivuxolimab. These receptors all come from an adult with an advanced solid tumor such as melanoma, head and neck, liver or kidney cancer.

V usage is TRBV7-9 and J usage is TRBJ1-5; 7 bases are a match to TRBD1. The CDR3 totals 15 residues. V was clipped by 4 bases and J by 2 bases; unmatched bases: 5. Germline loops: CDR1 SEHNR, CDR2 FQNEAQ (reference sequence). CDR3 in amino acids: CASSSTGHRNQPQHF. CDR3 DNA sequence: TGTGCCAGCAGCTCGACAGGGCATCGCAATCAGCCCCAGCATTTT.

This rearrangement joins TRBV10-3 to TRBJ1-5; D might be TRBD1 (6 bases). Germline assignment: CDR1 ENHRY and CDR2 SYGVKD. The V end was cut by 3 bases, the J end by 4 bases, with 13 bases between. The CDR3 sequence is 15 residues long. The CDR3 nucleotides are TGTGCCATCAGTGAAGGTCAGGGGATGAATCAGCCCCAGCATTTT. This translates into CAISEGQGMNQPQHF.

This clone was seen only once. V usage is TRBV10-1 and J usage is TRBJ1-1, with a weak D call TRBD1 (5 bases). Germline V gene data show CDR1 as WNHNN and CDR2 as SYGVQD (reference sequence). The CDR3 totals 14 residues. The V and J ends lost 6 bases and 1 base respectively, with 12 bases between them. The CDR3 nucleotides are TGCGCCAGCAGCCCCGGGGGTCAGAACACTGAAGCTTTCTTT. Translating gives CASSPGGQNTEAFF.

This clone came up a few times. This chain links TRBV4-1 with TRBJ2-7; 9 bases line up with TRBD2. The length of the CDR3 is 19 residues. CDR1 is MGHRA and CDR2 is YSYEKL in the germline V gene. With V trimmed by 4 bases and J by 2 bases, 18 bases remained unmatched. In DNA form, the CDR3 reads TGCGCCAGCAGCCCTCGACAGGGCGCTTCTAGCGGGGTAACCTACGAGCAGTACTTC. Protein: CASSPRQGASSGVTYEQYF.

This chain joins TRBV18 and TRBJ2-6; D tentatively fits TRBD1 or TRBD2 (5 bases each). V was shortened by 6 bases and J by 0 bases, with 15 bases between the two germline ends. CDR1 and CDR2 from the germline V gene are KGHSH and LQKENI. The CDR3 spans 17 residues. The CDR3 DNA sequence: TGTGCCAGCTCTACCGGGACGGTCAACTCTGGGGCCAACGTCCTGACTTTC. Protein: CASSTGTVNSGANVLTF.

A note on this clone: The junction does not match germline at one end; this may be a read error. J is TRBJ1-5 and V is TRBV7-7; D unclear. Germline V CDR1 and CDR2: SSHAT, FNYEAQ (reference sequence). This CDR3 comprises 13 residues. The DNA for the CDR3 is TGTGCTAGCAGCCCCAGCCCCAATCAGCCCCAGCATTTT. Translation: CASSPSPNQPQHF.

This rearrangement joins TRBV7-9 to TRBJ1-2; D is uncertain. Looked up from germline, CDR1 is SEHNR and CDR2 is FQNEAQ (reference sequence). The V gene lost 11 bases and the J gene lost 5 bases, with 21 bases spanning the gap. The CDR3 runs to 14 residues. The CDR3 sequence: CAPPRGALGYGYTF. Written as DNA, the CDR3 is TGTGCCCCCCCCCGAGGTGCCCTGGGGTATGGCTACACCTTC.

The chain links TRBV7-2 to TRBJ2-7, with 10 bases matching TRBD2. J gave up 0 bases and V 0 bases, and 5 bases lay outside the gene matches. The CDR3 covers 17 residues. From germline, CDR1 is SGHTA and CDR2 FQGNSA. The CDR3 DNA reads TGTGCCAGCAGCTTAGCAGGGACTAGCGTAAGCTCCTACGAGCAGTACTTC. Protein product: CASSLAGTSVSSYEQYF.

The chain recombines TRBV29-1 with TRBJ2-7; D possibly matches TRBD1 or TRBD2 (5 bases each). V was shortened by 3 bases and J by 6 bases, with 12 bases between the two germline ends. Germline loops: CDR1 SQVTM, CDR2 ANQGSEA. This CDR3 has 12 amino acids. In nucleotides, the CDR3 is TGCAGCGTTGAGGACACGGGGTGCGAGCAGTACTTC. The encoded protein is CSVEDTGCEQYF.

The rearrangement uses TRBV5-4 and TRBJ2-5; maybe TRBD2 (6 bases). CDR3 length equals 16 residues. Germline V lookup: CDR1 SGHNT, CDR2 YYREEE (reference sequence). The V end was cut by 3 bases, the J end by 4 bases, with 19 bases between. CDR3 loop: CASSSGPGGGGETQYF. DNA of the CDR3: TGTGCCAGCAGCTCCGGTCCCGGGGGTGGGGGAGAGACCCAGTACTTC. Full variable domain (outside the CDR3, taken from reference TRBV5-4 and TRBJ2-5): ETGVTQSPTHLIKTRGQQVTLRCSSQSGHNTVSWYQQALGQGPQFIFQYYREEENGRGNFPPRFSGLQFPNYSSELNVNALELDDSALYLCASSSGPGGGGETQYFGPGTRLLVL.

CDR3 nucleotides: TGCGCCAGCAGCCGATTCGGGTCGGGCGAGACCCAGTACTTC. Translating it yields CASSRFGSGETQYF. The V gene is TRBV5-1, the J gene TRBJ2-5; D gene uncertain. CDR1 SGHRS and CDR2 YFSETQ come from the germline V gene. V dropped 4 bases and J dropped 5 bases, with 15 bases sitting between them. The CDR3 covers 14 residues.

The chain combines TRBV28 with TRBJ2-1; perhaps TRBD1 as D (7 bases). Between the trimmed V and J ends, which lost 1 base and 14 bases, there was a span of 15 bases. The germline V gene encodes CDR1 MDHEN and CDR2 SYDVKM. The CDR3 sequence is 13 residues long. CDR3 in amino acids: CASSLYGDREEFF. DNA for the CDR3: TGTGCCAGCAGTTTATACGGCGACAGGGAGGAGTTCTTC.

This sequence joins TRBV6-1 and TRBJ2-3; 9 bases line up with TRBD1. Germline CDR1 is MNHNS and CDR2 is SASEGT. The CDR3 consists of 15 residues. The junction had 5 bases not matched to a gene; V was cut back by 4 bases and J by 3 bases. Written as DNA, the CDR3 is TGTGCCAGCAGTGGCGGACAGGGGCGGACAGATACGCAGTATTTT. This codes for CASSGGQGRTDTQYF.

This clone was detected only once. The chain has TRBV11-1 and TRBJ1-2; 11 nucleotides match TRBD1. Germline V gene data show CDR1 as SGHAT and CDR2 as FQDESV (reference sequence). V dropped 1 base and J dropped 8; count of bases not matched to a gene: 6. This CDR3 is built from 15 residues. The CDR3 spells CASSLEGTGGRGYTF. CDR3 nucleotides: TGTGCCAGCAGCTTAGAAGGGACAGGGGGTCGCGGCTACACCTTC. Full variable domain (missing parts from reference TRBV11-1 and TRBJ1-2): EAEVAQSPRYKITEKSQAVAFWCDPISGHATLYWYRQILGQGPELLVQFQDESVVDDSQLPKDRFSAERLKGVDSTLKIQPAELGDSAMYLCASSLEGTGGRGYTFGSGTRLTVV.

The chain links TRBV7-9 to TRBJ2-3; the match to TRBD1 covers 8 bases. Trimming took 7 bases from V and 6 from J; bases not matched to a gene: 12. CDR3 length equals 15 residues. The V gene's germline CDR1 is SEHNR and CDR2 FQNEAQ (reference sequence). The CDR3 nucleotides read TGTGCCAGCACCAGCACAGGGGGAAGTGGGGATACGCAGTATTTT. This encodes CASTSTGGSGDTQYF.

V is TRBV5-1 and J is TRBJ2-1; TRBD2 is a possible D gene (6 bases). There are 15 residues in the CDR3. Germline CDR1 is SGHRS and CDR2 is YFSETQ. The V end lost 5 bases, the J end lost 0 bases, and 12 bases lay between the germline ends. The CDR3 is CASRWDLSSYNEQFF. The CDR3 region has the DNA TGCGCCAGCAGATGGGACTTGAGCTCCTACAATGAGCAGTTCTTC.

The chain joins TRBV5-4 to TRBJ2-1, with 10 bases identical to TRBD2. From germline, CDR1 is SGHNT and CDR2 YYREEE (reference sequence). With 3 bases clipped from V and 0 bases from J, the junction kept 9 bases outside the gene matches. The CDR3 loop spans 18 amino acids. The CDR3 sequence: CASSSGLAASSSYNEQFF. The DNA for the CDR3 is TGTGCCAGCAGCTCCGGACTAGCGGCGTCGAGCTCCTACAATGAGCAGTTCTTC.

The chain employs TRBV28 and TRBJ2-1; D tentatively reads TRBD1 or TRBD2 (5 bases each). CDR1 and CDR2 from the germline V gene are MDHEN and SYDVKM. CDR3 length: 13 amino acids. V gave up 7 bases and J gave up 5 bases, with 12 bases separating them. The CDR3 nucleotides are TGTGCCAGCATGTGGGGGACCGACAATGAGCAGTTCTTC. Residues: CASMWGTDNEQFF.

V and J are TRBV5-1 and TRBJ1-2; a possible D gene is TRBD1 (6 bases). The ends were cut back, 3 bases at V and 0 bases at J, with 9 bases in the middle. This CDR3 has 14 residues. Germline V gene lookup returns CDR1 SGHRS and CDR2 YFSETQ. CDR3 in amino acids: CASSWTVTNYGYTF. In nucleotides, the CDR3 is TGCGCCAGCAGCTGGACAGTTACTAACTATGGCTACACCTTC.

The rearrangement joins TRBV9 to TRBJ2-2; D possibly corresponds to TRBD2 (6 bases). The CDR3 is made up of 13 amino acids. The germline V and J ends were trimmed by 4 bases and 5 bases, with 9 bases remaining between them. Germline loops: CDR1 SGDLS, CDR2 YYNGEE. Here the CDR3 DNA reads TGTGCCAGCAGCCCTAGCGCTACCGGGGAGCTGTTTTTT. Translated, it gives CASSPSATGELFF.

This chain uses TRBV30 with TRBJ1-3; no reliable D call. The CDR3 covers 14 residues. Germline CDR1 is GTSNPN and CDR2 is SVGIG (reference sequence). Trimming removed 3 bases at V and 0 bases at J, with 9 bases between. The CDR3 loop reads CAWRLPGSGNTIYF. In nucleotides, the CDR3 is TGTGCCTGGAGGCTCCCCGGCTCTGGAAACACCATATATTTT. Variable domain in full (rest from reference TRBV30 and TRBJ1-3): SQTIHQWPATLVQPVGSPLSLECTVEGTSNPNLYWYRQAAGRGLQLLFYSVGIGQISSEVPQNLSASRPQDRQFILSSKKLLLSDSGFYLCAWRLPGSGNTIYFGEGSWLTVV.

This chain joins TRBV6-6 and TRBJ1-5, with 11 bases matching TRBD1. The CDR3 has 13 residues. Germline CDR1 reads MNHNY; CDR2 reads SVGAGI (reference sequence). The V and J ends lost 7 bases and 7 bases, in that order; junction bases with no gene match: 3. DNA for the CDR3: TGTGCCAGCAAAAGGGACAGGGGGCAGCCCCAGCATTTT. It specifies CASKRDRGQPQHF.

This clone was detected once. V usage is TRBV18 and J usage is TRBJ2-5, with D uncertain. Looked up from germline, CDR1 is KGHSH and CDR2 is LQKENI. The CDR3 is made up of 13 amino acids. Trimming took 3 bases from V and 2 from J, leaving 7 bases between them. CDR3 loop: CASSPARQETQYF. CDR3 nucleotide sequence: TGTGCCAGCTCACCTGCCAGGCAAGAGACCCAGTACTTC.

In this sample, this clone turned up a few times. The genes are TRBV18 and TRBJ2-7; TRBD1 agrees at 10 bases. Germline V gene data show CDR1 as KGHSH and CDR2 as LQKENI. CDR3 length: 15 amino acids. V shed 5 bases and J 4 bases; nucleotides not matched to a gene: 8. CDR3 bases: TGTGCCAGCTCAGAGTACGGGGGACAGGGGTACGAGCAGTACTTC. It yields the protein CASSEYGGQGYEQYF. The variable domain in full, with the rest retrieved from reference TRBV18 and TRBJ2-7, is NAGVMQNPRHLVRRRGQEARLRCSPMKGHSHVYWYRQLPEEGLKFMVYLQKENIIDESGMPKERFSAEFPKEGPSILRIQQVVRGDSAAYFCASSEYGGQGYEQYFGPGTRLTVT.

This sequence joins TRBV6-1 and TRBJ2-1; D is tentatively TRBD1 or TRBD2 (5 bases each). Trimming cost V 11 bases and J 9 bases, with 26 bases left between them. Germline CDR1 and CDR2: MNHNS and SASEGT. The CDR3 consists of 15 residues. This chain's CDR3 is CAGAPGWGLRGEQFF. The CDR3 nucleotides are TGTGCCGGGGCGCCGGGGTGGGGATTACGGGGTGAGCAGTTCTTC.

This clone appeared a single time. The chain has TRBV5-1 and TRBJ2-1; D remains ambiguous. This CDR3 is 16 amino acids long. V shed 4 bases and J shed 1 base, with 15 bases lying between them. Germline CDR1 SGHRS, CDR2 YFSETQ. The CDR3 bases are TGCGCCAGCAGCCCCTCGACGGAAGGTTCCTACAATGAGCAGTTCTTC. Protein product: CASSPSTEGSYNEQFF.

The chain links TRBV7-2 to TRBJ2-2; D is undetermined. V was trimmed by 5 bases and J by 4 bases, leaving 8 bases between them. Per the germline V gene, CDR1 is SGHTA and CDR2 is FQGNSA. The CDR3 length is 13 residues. The CDR3 loop is CASSLRSTGELFF. As DNA, the CDR3 is TGTGCCAGCAGCCTCAGGTCCACCGGGGAGCTGTTTTTT.